This is a list of T cell receptor beta chains from one sample in a study of blood T cell repertoires in COVID-19. Produced via immunoSEQ multiplex PCR; TCRdb's table is partial and in-frame only. The sample has roughly 170,000 clones, less than 85% seen once. Sequencing used PBMCs or T cells enriched from blood (not recorded which). Receptors originate from a woman in her forties or fifties who had recovered from COVID-19. CDR3s include the opening cysteine and the closing phenylalanine or tryptophan. Fields, in order: J gene, clone size, D gene, V gene, CDR3 protein, CDR3 DNA. The D gene is left open where the match is weak. Clone size is stated in some rows and not others, as once, few, many or a class when expanded.

>TRBJ1-1|NA|TRBD1|TRBV12-3/TRBV12-4
CASSSDRAAFF
TGTGCCAGCAGTTCGGACAGGGCAGCTTTCTTT
>TRBJ2-3|NA|TRBD2|TRBV3-1/TRBV3-2
CASSGQPGLGTDTQYF
TGTGCCAGCAGCGGACAACCGGGACTAGGAACAGATACGCAGTATTTT
>TRBJ2-3|NA|NA|TRBV2
CASCPGNTDTQYF
TGTGCCAGCTGTCCGGGAAACACAGATACGCAGTATTTT
>TRBJ2-5|NA|TRBD1|TRBV11-2
CASSLGDRDSETQYF
TGTGCCAGCAGCTTAGGGGACAGGGATTCGGAGACCCAGTACTTC
>TRBJ1-3|NA|TRBD1|TRBV7-2
CASSLVGRQGDSGNTIYF
TGTGCCAGCAGCTTAGTTGGTCGACAGGGAGACTCTGGAAACACCATATATTTT
>TRBJ1-2|few|TRBD1|TRBV28
CASSHPYGQAETYGYTF
TGTGCCAGCAGCCACCCCTATGGACAGGCGGAAACCTATGGCTACACCTTC
>TRBJ2-3|few|TRBD2|TRBV7-8
CASSLFSGRPTDTQYF
TGTGCCAGCAGCTTGTTTAGCGGGAGGCCCACAGATACGCAGTATTTT
>TRBJ2-1|NA|TRBD1|TRBV6-5
CASVAGTGTQQFF
TGTGCCAGCGTAGCCGGGACAGGGACACAACAGTTCTTC
>TRBJ1-1|NA|NA|TRBV9
CASSRKDTTEAFF
TGTGCCAGCAGCCGAAAGGACACGACTGAAGCTTTCTTT
>TRBJ2-5|NA|TRBD2|TRBV9
CASSTGTGGETQYF
TGTGCCAGCAGCACCGGGACGGGAGGAGAGACCCAGTACTTC
>TRBJ1-5|NA|NA|TRBV2
CASTGDGQPQHF
TGTGCCAGCACAGGGGACGGCCAGCCCCAGCATTTT
>TRBJ1-4|NA|NA|TRBV18
CASSGANEKLFF
TGTGCCAGCTCGGGGGCAAATGAAAAACTGTTTTTT
>TRBJ1-5|NA|TRBD1|TRBV19
CASSMPGGSQPQHF
TGTGCCAGTAGTATGCCAGGGGGCTCTCAGCCCCAGCATTTT
>TRBJ2-4|NA|NA|TRBV4-1
CASSQDPGNIQYF
TGCGCCAGCAGCCAAGATCCCGGAAACATTCAGTACTTC
>TRBJ2-2|once|NA|TRBV5-1
CASSGNPGVTGELFF
TGCGCCAGCAGCGGGAACCCGGGGGTCACCGGGGAGCTGTTTTTT
>TRBJ1-1|NA|TRBD1|TRBV5-1
CASSSAGGTEAFF
TGCGCCAGCAGCTCAGCAGGGGGCACTGAAGCTTTCTTT
>TRBJ1-5|NA|TRBD1|TRBV13
CASSSGQGRNQPQHF
TGTGCCAGCAGCTCTGGACAGGGGAGGAATCAGCCCCAGCATTTT
>TRBJ1-1|NA|NA|TRBV5-5
CASASRGAKDEAFF
TGTGCCAGCGCCTCCCGGGGAGCTAAAGATGAAGCTTTCTTT
>TRBJ1-2|NA|NA|TRBV19
CATQDISGNYGYTF
TGTGCCACCCAGGACATTTCCGGCAACTATGGCTACACCTTC
>TRBJ1-1|NA|TRBD1|TRBV7-8
CASSPYRGTEAFF
TGTGCCAGCAGCCCTTACAGGGGCACTGAAGCTTTCTTT
>TRBJ2-5|NA|NA|TRBV6-5
CASSYYRQETQYF
TGTGCCAGCAGTTATTACAGGCAAGAGACCCAGTACTTC
>TRBJ2-3|NA|TRBD1|TRBV18
CASSPPGTGTTSTDTQYF
TGTGCCAGCTCCCCTCCCGGGACAGGGACCACTAGCACAGATACGCAGTATTTT
>TRBJ2-1|NA|TRBD2|TRBV18
CASSPSGGSGNEQFF
TGTGCCAGCTCACCTTCCGGCGGGAGTGGTAATGAGCAGTTCTTC
>TRBJ2-1|NA|NA|TRBV7-4
CASSLRFCAEQFF
TGTGCCAGCAGCCTACGATTTTGCGCTGAGCAGTTCTTC
>TRBJ1-3|NA|NA|TRBV6-1
CASSENMRATGNTIYF
TGTGCCAGCAGTGAAAATATGAGGGCCACTGGAAACACCATATATTTT
>TRBJ1-1|NA|NA|TRBV5-1
CASSRGDLGTEAFF
TGCGCCAGCAGCCGGGGGGACTTGGGCACTGAAGCTTTCTTT
>TRBJ1-2|NA|NA|TRBV6-1
CASSERGQYGYTF
TGTGCCAGCAGTGAGCGGGGGCAGTATGGCTACACCTTC
>TRBJ2-1|NA|TRBD2|TRBV7-2
CASSYPAGGSSIEQFF
TGTGCCAGCAGCTATCCGGCGGGAGGGAGCTCGATTGAGCAGTTCTTC
>TRBJ2-1|NA|TRBD2|TRBV7-2
CASSPWEGLTGEQFF
TGTGCCAGCAGCCCATGGGAGGGCCTCACGGGTGAGCAGTTCTTC
>TRBJ2-1|NA|TRBD2|TRBV5-6
CASSLRTSSYNEQFF
TGTGCCAGCAGCTTGCGGACTAGTTCCTACAATGAGCAGTTCTTC
>TRBJ1-2|NA|TRBD1|TRBV28
CASSLIRTGLYGYTF
TGTGCCAGCAGTTTAATAAGGACAGGGCTCTATGGCTACACCTTC
>TRBJ1-4|NA|NA|TRBV5-1
CASSGGATNEKLFF
TGCGCCAGCAGCGGGGGGGCCACTAATGAAAAACTGTTTTTT
>TRBJ1-2|NA|NA|TRBV28
CASSLGGQSRGYTF
TGTGCCAGCAGTTTAGGCGGACAGAGCCGGGGCTACACCTTC
>TRBJ2-1|NA|TRBD2|TRBV7-2
CASSPIGAGGGNEQFF
TGTGCCAGCAGCCCCATTGGGGCGGGGGGGGGCAATGAGCAGTTCTTC
>TRBJ1-1|NA|NA|TRBV30
CAWILRGNTEAFF
TGTGCCTGGATACTCCGGGGGAACACTGAAGCTTTCTTT
>TRBJ1-5|NA|NA|TRBV28
CASRPGRIFGNQPQHF
TGTGCCAGCAGACCTGGGCGTATTTTTGGCAATCAGCCCCAGCATTTT
>TRBJ1-1|NA|NA|TRBV19
CASTDAGRNTEAFF
TGTGCCAGTACCGACGCAGGCAGGAACACTGAAGCTTTCTTT
>TRBJ2-4|NA|NA|TRBV11-2
CASSLLVGLAKNIQYF
TGTGCCAGCAGCTTATTAGTCGGGTTAGCCAAAAACATTCAGTACTTC
>TRBJ2-3|once|TRBD2|TRBV5-6
CASSPWTSGSDTQYF
TGTGCCAGCAGCCCTTGGACTAGCGGGAGTGATACGCAGTATTTT
>TRBJ1-2|NA|NA|TRBV11-2
CASTPGQFYGYTF
TGTGCCAGCACCCCTGGGCAGTTCTATGGCTACACCTTC
>TRBJ1-3|NA|TRBD1|TRBV7-9
CASSSGQGYTIYF
TGTGCCAGCAGCTCAGGACAGGGCTACACCATATATTTT
>TRBJ1-2|once|NA|TRBV30
CAWGFGRDSSGYTF
TGTGCCTGGGGGTTCGGTCGGGATAGCTCTGGCTACACCTTC
>TRBJ1-2|NA|NA|TRBV6-1
CASSEALGRVAGGYTF
TGTGCCAGCAGTGAAGCGTTAGGCCGGGTGGCGGGAGGCTACACCTTC
>TRBJ2-2|NA|TRBD2|TRBV9
CARPGGGAAGTGELFF
TGTGCCCGCCCGGGCGGGGGGGCCGCGGGCACCGGGGAGCTGTTTTTT
>TRBJ1-4|NA|TRBD1|TRBV9
CASSVEHRGPSNEKLFF
TGTGCCAGCAGCGTGGAGCACAGGGGGCCGTCGAATGAAAAACTGTTTTTT
>TRBJ2-5|NA|TRBD1|TRBV12-5
CASGLTGQKETQYF
TGTGCTAGTGGTCTGACGGGACAGAAAGAGACCCAGTACTTC
>TRBJ2-3|once|TRBD2|TRBV18
CASSPVSSGGTTDTQYF
TGTGCCAGCTCACCTGTTTCTAGCGGGGGGACCACAGATACGCAGTATTTT
>TRBJ2-1|NA|NA|TRBV9
CASSVAESPNPQFF
TGTGCCAGCAGCGTAGCTGAGAGCCCTAACCCCCAGTTCTTC
>TRBJ1-4|NA|NA|TRBV4-1
CASSQDGRGETNEKLFF
TGCGCCAGCAGCCAAGACGGGAGGGGGGAGACTAATGAAAAACTGTTTTTT
>TRBJ1-2|NA|NA|TRBV2
CASSNRDTYGYTF
TGTGCCAGCAGCAACAGGGATACCTATGGCTACACCTTC
>TRBJ2-3|NA|TRBD2|TRBV6-4
CASSATYSGGADTQYF
TGTGCCAGCAGCGCCACGTATAGCGGGGGGGCCGATACGCAGTATTTT